These 18 T cell receptor beta chains were all obtained from the same sample, sequenced in a study of blood T cells in healthy people across ages. Combining a sample-barcoded 5' primer with a J-beta primer mix, a second PCR ran for roughly 6 to 12 cycles. MiXCR was run by TCRdb on the 5' RACE reads, yielding one entry per CDR3 protein. The repertoire holds about 800,000 distinct CDR3 sequences, with 58% as singletons. The sample comprised blood. These receptors all come from a man aged 25-45 years in good health.

This clonotype was seen at least ten times. This chain links TRBV7-2 with TRBJ2-1; 13 nucleotides line up with TRBD2. This CDR3 contains 17 residues. V lost 3 bases to trimming and J lost 9 bases; unmatched junction nucleotides: 11. Germline CDR1 is SGHTA and CDR2 is FQGNSA. Here the CDR3 reads CASSFLPPRTSGSEQFF. In DNA form, the CDR3 reads TGTGCCAGCAGCTTCCTACCCCCTCGGACTAGCGGGAGTGAGCAGTTCTTC.

The chain employs TRBV20-1 and TRBJ2-7, with 8 positions matching TRBD2. Germline V lookup: CDR1 DFQATT, CDR2 SNEGSKA (reference sequence). CDR3 size: 15 residues. The junction had 11 bases not matched to a gene; V was cut back by 2 bases and J by 5 bases. CDR3 DNA: TGCAGTGCTAGATCTCAGTCGGGAGGGCATAACGAGCAGTACTTC. Amino acid sequence: CSARSQSGGHNEQYF.

This clonotype was picked up a small number of times. V and J are TRBV29-1 and TRBJ2-1; perhaps D is TRBD1 or TRBD2 (5 bases each). The CDR3 covers 14 residues. Germline V gene lookup returns CDR1 SQVTM and CDR2 ANQGSEA. V was shortened by 7 bases and J by 6 bases, with 19 bases between the two germline ends. The CDR3 here is CSAPGPSLSNEQFF. In DNA, the CDR3 is TGCAGCGCCCCGGGACCCAGCCTATCCAATGAGCAGTTCTTC.

This clonotype was seen more than once but under ten times. The chain recombines TRBV4-1 with TRBJ1-2, with D maybe TRBD1 (5 bases). Trimming stripped 1 base from V and 2 bases from J, with 8 bases between. The CDR3 has 14 amino acids. Germline loops: CDR1 MGHRA, CDR2 YSYEKL. Here the CDR3 DNA reads TGCGCCAGCAGCCAAGGACAGCGGAACTATGGCTACACCTTC. Its protein is CASSQGQRNYGYTF.

The rearrangement links TRBV11-1 to TRBJ1-1; 7 bases agree with TRBD1. The CDR3 runs to 16 residues. CDR1 is SGHAT, CDR2 FQDESV, per germline (reference sequence). Unmatched junction bases numbered 6, after V lost 2 bases and J lost 0 bases. CDR3 sequence: CASSLHRGQMNTEAFF. CDR3 sequence (DNA): TGTGCCAGCAGCTTACATAGGGGACAGATGAACACTGAAGCTTTCTTT.

The V gene is TRBV30, the J gene TRBJ1-2, with D unclear. The CDR3 has 13 amino acids. The germline V gene has CDR1 GTSNPN and CDR2 SVGIG (reference sequence). Trimming removed 2 bases at V and 6 bases at J, with 13 bases between. The chain's CDR3 is CAWSRGPPNGYTF. The CDR3 DNA follows: TGTGCCTGGAGTCGCGGACCGCCCAATGGCTACACCTTC.

The chain links TRBV10-3 to TRBJ2-5; the match to TRBD2 covers 7 bases. The DNA end is more similar to TRBJ2-7, so the J call may be wrong. CDR1 is ENHRY, CDR2 SYGVKD, per germline. CDR3 length: 13 residues. CDR3 loop: CAISPGGGYEQYF. For the CDR3, the DNA is TGTGCCATCAGCCCAGGCGGGGGATACGAGCAGTACTTC.

The chain uses TRBV6-5 and TRBJ2-7; 8 bases are shared with TRBD2. V was pared by 0 bases and J by 0 bases, with 10 bases of the junction left unmatched. This CDR3 spans 18 amino acids. Germline CDR1 and CDR2: MNHEY and SVGAGI. The CDR3, as DNA: TGTGCCAGCAGTTACTCCTTGCCCTTAGCGGGGTTCTCCTACGAGCAGTACTTC. Translated: CASSYSLPLAGFSYEQYF.

This chain joins TRBV10-1 and TRBJ2-5, with no clear D. The V and J ends lost 2 bases and 5 bases respectively, with 15 bases between them. Germline V gives CDR1 WNHNN, CDR2 SYGVQD (reference sequence). This CDR3 contains 15 residues. CDR3 bases: TGCGCCAGCAGTGAGGAACCACGACCCGGGGAGACCCAGTACTTC. Protein: CASSEEPRPGETQYF.

In regard to this clonotype: A much larger clone lies a single base off, so this may be a read error. The CDR3 DNA reads TGTGCCAGCAGTATAGCGGGAAGCCCCTACAATGAGCAGTTCTTC. Its translation: CASSIAGSPYNEQFF. This chain connects TRBV28 to TRBJ2-1, with TRBD2 matching 8 bases. Germline lookup yields CDR1 MDHEN and CDR2 SYDVKM. The CDR3 covers 15 residues. V lost 5 bases, J lost 2 bases, and 5 bases stayed unmatched.

V usage is TRBV20-1 and J usage is TRBJ1-1; 7 bases align to TRBD1. Germline loops: CDR1 DFQATT, CDR2 SNEGSKA (reference sequence). With 7 bases clipped from V and 3 bases from J, the junction kept 11 bases outside the gene matches. The CDR3 runs to 14 residues. CDR3 in DNA: TGCAGTGTCCCCACCCCGGGACAGTACACTGAAGCTTTCTTT. This translates into CSVPTPGQYTEAFF.

The rearrangement uses TRBV6-2 or TRBV6-3 and TRBJ1-2; D remains unclear. In germline, CDR1 is MNHEY, CDR2 SVGEGT. This CDR3 spans 12 amino acids. The germline V and J ends were trimmed by 7 bases and 6 bases, with 12 bases remaining between them. The CDR3 reads CASTTGGNGYTF. CDR3 bases: TGTGCCAGCACGACGGGTGGGAATGGCTACACCTTC.

This clonotype was counted only a few times. The V gene is TRBV5-1, the J gene TRBJ1-2; D is ambiguous. The germline V gene encodes CDR1 SGHRS and CDR2 YFSETQ. This CDR3 is built from 13 residues. Trimming pared 4 bases from V and 4 bases from J, leaving 11 bases between. CDR3 DNA sequence: TGCGCCAGCAGCCTCACCAGTCTCTATGGCTACACCTTC. This codes for CASSLTSLYGYTF.

V and J are TRBV15 and TRBJ2-4, with a weak D call TRBD2 (6 bases). Germline V gene data show CDR1 as LNHNV and CDR2 as YYDKDF (reference sequence). This CDR3 has 13 amino acids. V was clipped by 6 bases and J by 5 bases, with 11 bases between them. DNA for the CDR3: TGTGCCACCAGTACCGGGACTCAAAACATTCAGTACTTC. Residues: CATSTGTQNIQYF.

This clonotype was seen a handful of times. This chain connects TRBV7-9 to TRBJ2-5; D perhaps matches TRBD2 (6 bases). V lost 4 bases and J 6 bases, leaving 15 bases between the germline ends. CDR3 length equals 14 residues. CDR1 SEHNR and CDR2 FQNEAQ come from the germline V gene (reference sequence). The chain's CDR3 is CASSSTEGQKTQYF. CDR3 bases: TGTGCCAGCAGCTCAACGGAGGGCCAGAAGACCCAGTACTTC.

The rearrangement joins TRBV6-1 to TRBJ1-2, with D possibly being TRBD1 (5 bases). Trimming removed 5 bases at V and 1 base at J, with 14 bases between. The CDR3 length is 15 residues. Looked up from germline, CDR1 is MNHNS and CDR2 is SASEGT. The CDR3 DNA follows: TGTGCCAGCAGTAAGGGGATGGAGGGTAACTATGGCTACACCTTC. This translates into CASSKGMEGNYGYTF.

CDR3 sequence reads: CASSFSSGITEAFF. As DNA, the CDR3 is TGTGCCAGCAGCTTTAGTTCGGGCATCACTGAAGCTTTCTTT. The J gene is TRBJ1-1, the V gene TRBV7-2; no reliable D call. The length of the CDR3 is 14 residues. The V end lost 3 bases, the J end lost 4 bases, and 12 bases lay between the germline ends. In germline, CDR1 is SGHTA, CDR2 FQGNSA.

The J gene is TRBJ2-5, the V gene TRBV18; D gene uncertain. Between the trimmed V and J ends, which lost 3 bases and 5 bases, there was a span of 10 bases. Germline values: CDR1 KGHSH, CDR2 LQKENI. The CDR3 runs to 13 residues. CDR3 nucleotides: TGTGCCAGCTCACCGATAGGGTCTGAGACCCAGTACTTC. It codes for CASSPIGSETQYF. Combining the CDR3 with reference TRBV18 and TRBJ2-5 gives the whole variable domain NAGVMQNPRHLVRRRGQEARLRCSPMKGHSHVYWYRQLPEEGLKFMVYLQKENIIDESGMPKERFSAEFPKEGPSILRIQQVVRGDSAAYFCASSPIGSETQYFGPGTRLLVL.